Listed below are T cell receptor beta chains from one sample, sequenced in a study of CD8 T cell repertoires and HIV-1 epitope variants. These TCRs are of unknown antigen specificity. Generated by immunoSEQ multiplex PCR, the TCRdb table keeps only in-frame clones and is missing some. Among thousands of clones, 65% to 75% were seen once, and the ten largest hold around half. The sample comprised cultured CD8+ T cells derived from PBMCs. These receptors all come from a male donor with HIV. Each CDR3 is given with its conserved first and last residue. The order of the fields is CDR3 protein, CDR3 DNA, D gene, clone size, CDR3 length, J gene, V gene. The D gene is left open where the match is weak. Expanded clones are given a class, and other clones once, few, many or no size at all.

CDR3: CASSRDLRDPRRTDTQYF
DNA: TGCGCCAGCAGCAGAGACCTCCGGGACCCCCGGCGCACAGATACGCAGTATTTT
D: .
size: .
length: 18
J: TRBJ2-3
V: TRBV4-3

CDR3: CASSLAGGPDNEQFF
DNA: TGTGCCAGCTCGCTAGCGGGGGGGCCGGACAATGAGCAGTTCTTC
D: TRBD2
size: once
length: 15
J: TRBJ2-1
V: TRBV18

CDR3: CASSFSPGGNEQFF
DNA: TGCGCCAGCAGCTTCTCGCCAGGGGGCAATGAGCAGTTCTTC
D: TRBD1
size: .
length: 14
J: TRBJ2-1
V: TRBV5-1

CDR3: CASSPTGEYTDTQYF
DNA: TGTGCCAGCTCACCTACAGGGGAGTACACAGATACGCAGTATTTT
D: TRBD1
size: .
length: 15
J: TRBJ2-3
V: TRBV18

CDR3: CASSDPCPRGRITYEQYF
DNA: TGTGCCAGCAGTGACCCGTGTCCTAGGGGGCGAATCACCTACGAGCAGTACTTC
D: TRBD1
size: .
length: 18
J: TRBJ2-7
V: TRBV6-4

CDR3: CASSQEGRPYTDTQYF
DNA: TGCGCCAGCAGCCAAGAGGGCAGGCCCTACACAGATACGCAGTATTTT
D: .
size: .
length: 16
J: TRBJ2-3
V: TRBV4-3

CDR3: CASSRTVYEQYF
DNA: TGTGCCAGCAGTCGGACAGTATACGAGCAGTACTTC
D: .
size: medium-sized
length: 12
J: TRBJ2-7
V: TRBV28

CDR3: CASSPRGIAYGYTF
DNA: TGTGCCAGCAGCCCAAGGGGCATTGCGTATGGCTACACCTTC
D: .
size: .
length: 14
J: TRBJ1-2
V: TRBV11-2

CDR3: CASSTTGVNTEAFF
DNA: TGCGCCAGCAGTACGACAGGGGTGAACACTGAAGCTTTCTTT
D: TRBD1
size: .
length: 14
J: TRBJ1-1
V: TRBV5-1

CDR3: CASGLDSSGGNNEQFF
DNA: TGTGCTAGTGGTTTGGACTCTAGCGGGGGAAACAATGAGCAGTTCTTC
D: TRBD2
size: .
length: 16
J: TRBJ2-1
V: TRBV12-5

CDR3: CASRVTSGGAYEQYF
DNA: TGTGCCAGCAGGGTGACTAGCGGGGGGGCCTACGAGCAGTACTTC
D: TRBD2
size: .
length: 15
J: TRBJ2-7
V: TRBV6-6

CDR3: CASSYGAQEAFF
DNA: TGTGCCAGCAGTTACGGGGCCCAGGAAGCTTTCTTT
D: .
size: .
length: 12
J: TRBJ1-1
V: TRBV28

CDR3: CASSPGTSGRGFNYEQYF
DNA: TGTGCCAGCAGCCCCGGGACTAGCGGGAGGGGTTTTAATTACGAGCAGTACTTC
D: TRBD2
size: .
length: 18
J: TRBJ2-7
V: TRBV7-9

CDR3: CASSSQGGSGNTIYF
DNA: TGCGCCAGCAGCTCCCAAGGGGGCTCTGGAAACACCATATATTTT
D: .
size: .
length: 15
J: TRBJ1-3
V: TRBV5-1

CDR3: CASSPGPEETQYF
DNA: TGTGCCAGCAGCCCCGGGCCAGAGGAGACCCAGTACTTC
D: .
size: .
length: 13
J: TRBJ2-5
V: TRBV7-2

CDR3: CASSALDEQYF
DNA: TGTGCCAGCAGCGCCCTAGATGAGCAGTACTTC
D: .
size: .
length: 11
J: TRBJ2-7
V: TRBV7-9

CDR3: CAWILGASGETQYF
DNA: TGTGCCTGGATCCTAGGGGCTAGCGGTGAGACCCAGTACTTC
D: TRBD2
size: .
length: 14
J: TRBJ2-5
V: TRBV30

CDR3: CASSPLKGGGYNEQFF
DNA: TGTGCCAGCTCACCACTAAAGGGAGGGGGCTACAATGAGCAGTTCTTC
D: .
size: .
length: 16
J: TRBJ2-1
V: TRBV18

CDR3: CASSSTGGNTEAFF
DNA: TGTGCCAGCAGCTCAACAGGGGGGAACACTGAAGCTTTCTTT
D: TRBD1
size: few
length: 14
J: TRBJ1-1
V: TRBV9

CDR3: CASSQDFSGGANTDTQYF
DNA: TGCGCCAGCAGCCAAGATTTTAGCGGGGGGGCGAACACAGATACGCAGTATTTT
D: TRBD2
size: .
length: 18
J: TRBJ2-3
V: TRBV4-1